These T cell receptor beta chains were read from a single sample in a study of T cell responses to AZD1222 COVID-19 vaccine. The data were produced by immunoSEQ multiplex PCR, yet TCRdb's version contains in-frame clones alone and is incomplete. The repertoire holds about 97,000 clones, with approximately 86% as singletons. Source: peripheral blood, taken on day 0 of AZD1222 vaccination. These TCRs come from an adult in good health. Both conserved end residues are part of each CDR3. A D gene is named only where the DNA matches it firmly. The size of a clone is reported for some rows only, either as once, few or many, or as a class for expanded clones.

>NA|TRBJ1-1|NA|TRBV7-2
CASSLGVGRETEAFF
TGTGCCAGCAGCTTAGGCGTCGGCAGGGAGACTGAAGCTTTCTTT
>NA|TRBJ2-3|NA|TRBV14
CASSQNIRGQAQYF
TGTGCCAGCAGCCAAAATATAAGAGGTCAAGCGCAGTATTTT
>once|TRBJ1-2|NA|TRBV9
CASSPRLSNYGYTF
TGTGCCAGCAGCCCCCGACTGTCTAACTATGGCTACACCTTC
>NA|TRBJ1-1|NA|TRBV7-2
CASSGGRANTEAFF
TGTGCCAGCAGCGGGGGGAGGGCTAACACTGAAGCTTTCTTT
>NA|TRBJ2-3|NA|TRBV12-3/TRBV12-4
CASSSFGTDTQYF
TGTGCCAGCAGTTCCTTTGGCACAGATACGCAGTATTTT
>NA|TRBJ2-7|NA|TRBV6-5
CASSSGVYEQYF
TGTGCCAGCAGTAGCGGTGTCTACGAGCAGTACTTC
>NA|TRBJ2-7|NA|TRBV4-1
CASSPRGTTYEQYF
TGCGCCAGCAGCCCGAGGGGTACTACCTACGAGCAGTACTTC
>NA|TRBJ1-4|NA|TRBV5-1
CASSLASSTNEKLFF
TGCGCCAGCAGCTTGGCCAGCTCAACTAATGAAAAACTGTTTTTT
>once|TRBJ1-5|NA|TRBV2
CASSEGGRGQPQHF
TGTGCCAGCAGTGAAGGGGGGAGAGGTCAGCCCCAGCATTTT
>NA|TRBJ1-2|TRBD1|TRBV7-9
CASSWDRGPYGYTF
TGTGCCAGCAGCTGGGACAGGGGCCCCTATGGCTACACCTTC
>once|TRBJ2-7|NA|TRBV5-4
CASNPGPPLLVNEQYF
TGTGCCAGCAACCCCGGTCCCCCATTACTAGTCAACGAGCAGTACTTC
>once|TRBJ2-3|TRBD2|TRBV28
CASSFMASGGSGTQYF
TGTGCCAGCAGTTTTATGGCTAGCGGGGGGTCTGGTACGCAGTATTTT
>NA|TRBJ2-6|NA|TRBV14
CASSQNLGQANVLTF
TGTGCCAGCAGCCAAAATTTGGGACAAGCCAACGTCCTGACTTTC
>NA|TRBJ2-1|NA|TRBV3-1/TRBV3-2
CASSQVAGSVNEQFF
TGTGCCAGCAGCCAAGTGGCCGGGAGTGTGAATGAGCAGTTCTTC
>once|TRBJ2-1|TRBD2|TRBV15
CATRIDSGGYNEQFF
TGTGCCACCAGAATAGATAGCGGGGGGTACAATGAGCAGTTCTTC
>NA|TRBJ1-1|NA|TRBV27
CASHFGAGTEAFF
TGTGCCAGCCACTTTGGGGCAGGGACTGAAGCTTTCTTT
>NA|TRBJ1-2|NA|TRBV29-1
CSVAELYGYTF
TGCAGCGTTGCCGAGCTTTATGGCTACACCTTC
>NA|TRBJ1-6|NA|TRBV4-3
CASSQAVEGSSYNSPLHF
TGCGCCAGCAGCCAAGCCGTGGAGGGAAGCTCCTATAATTCACCCCTCCACTTT
>once|TRBJ1-4|TRBD1|TRBV20-1
CSARGQGLLFF
TGCAGTGCTAGAGGACAGGGGCTACTGTTTTTT
>once|TRBJ1-6|TRBD1|TRBV14
CASSQDATGYNSPLHF
TGTGCCAGCAGCCAAGACGCGACAGGGTATAATTCACCCCTCCACTTT
>once|TRBJ1-3|TRBD1|TRBV19
CASRPGQGVFGNTIYF
TGTGCCAGTAGGCCGGGACAGGGGGTCTTTGGAAACACCATATATTTT
>NA|TRBJ2-3|NA|TRBV5-1
CASSLGGRATQYF
TGCGCCAGCAGCTTGGGCGGCAGGGCTACGCAGTATTTT
>NA|TRBJ2-1|NA|TRBV5-1
CASSARPGAYNEQFF
TGCGCCAGCAGCGCCCGCCCCGGGGCCTACAATGAGCAGTTCTTC
>NA|TRBJ1-2|NA|TRBV2
CASSSQTQTIGGYTF
TGTGCCAGCTCATCCCAGACACAAACCATCGGGGGCTACACCTTC
>once|TRBJ2-1|TRBD1|TRBV28
CASSTSGTGGDEQFF
TGTGCCAGCAGTACCAGCGGGACAGGGGGCGATGAGCAGTTCTTC
>NA|TRBJ2-5|TRBD2|TRBV7-2
CASSHGLAGGQETQYF
TGTGCCAGCAGCCATGGACTAGCGGGAGGCCAAGAGACCCAGTACTTC
>NA|TRBJ2-1|NA|TRBV18
CASSPPSYNEQFF
TGTGCCAGCTCACCTCCCTCCTACAATGAGCAGTTCTTC
>NA|TRBJ1-3|NA|TRBV7-7
CASSLGSGNTIYF
TGTGCTAGCAGCCTGGGTTCTGGAAACACCATATATTTT
>NA|TRBJ1-5|TRBD1|TRBV6-5
CASADRGLGQPQHF
TGTGCCAGCGCTGACAGGGGGCTGGGACAGCCCCAGCATTTT
>NA|TRBJ2-7|TRBD2|TRBV7-2
CASSPSGNSYEQYF
TGTGCCAGCAGCCCTAGCGGGAATTCCTACGAGCAGTACTTC
>NA|TRBJ2-5|NA|TRBV9
CASSSTVETQYF
TGTGCCAGCAGTTCAACCGTAGAGACCCAGTACTTC
>NA|TRBJ1-5|NA|TRBV28
CASSLGFNQPQHF
TGTGCCAGCAGTTTGGGATTCAATCAGCCCCAGCATTTT
>NA|TRBJ2-2|NA|TRBV18
CASQPYGDGGELFF
TGTGCCAGTCAACCCTATGGGGATGGCGGGGAGCTGTTTTTT
>NA|TRBJ1-5|NA|TRBV28
CASSLGGGSNQPQHF
TGTGCCAGCAGTTTAGGGGGAGGGAGCAATCAGCCCCAGCATTTT
>NA|TRBJ1-4|NA|TRBV25-1
CASSELGFATNEKLFF
TGTGCCAGCAGTGAATTGGGATTTGCAACTAATGAAAAACTGTTTTTT
>NA|TRBJ2-2|TRBD1|TRBV7-3
CASSPRTGVHSITGELFF
TGTGCCAGCAGCCCCCGGACAGGGGTCCACTCAATTACCGGGGAGCTGTTTTTT
>NA|TRBJ1-2|NA|TRBV2
CASSEAKGGYTF
TGTGCCAGCAGTGAAGCGAAGGGGGGCTACACCTTC
>once|TRBJ2-5|TRBD1|TRBV12-5
CASTKGQGAPETQYF
TGTGCTAGTACAAAAGGACAGGGGGCCCCAGAGACCCAGTACTTC
>few|TRBJ1-3|TRBD1|TRBV7-9
CASSGWTGELGNTIYF
TGTGCCAGCAGCGGCTGGACAGGGGAGTTGGGAAACACCATATATTTT
>NA|TRBJ2-2|NA|TRBV7-7
CASSLGVGNTGELFF
TGTGCTAGCAGCTTAGGAGTCGGGAACACCGGGGAGCTGTTTTTT
>NA|TRBJ2-5|TRBD1|TRBV4-2
CASARQGGGETQYF
TGTGCCAGCGCCCGACAGGGGGGGGGCGAGACCCAGTACTTC
>NA|TRBJ2-1|TRBD1|TRBV5-1
CASSLQGAYNEQFF
TGCGCCAGCAGCTTGCAGGGGGCCTACAATGAGCAGTTCTTC
>NA|TRBJ2-1|TRBD1|TRBV15
CATSRDLRQGTYNEQFF
TGTGCCACCAGCAGAGATTTGAGACAGGGTACCTACAATGAGCAGTTCTTC
>NA|TRBJ2-6|NA|TRBV27
CASSLSGAGANVLTF
TGTGCCAGCAGTTTATCTGGGGCCGGGGCCAACGTCCTGACTTTC
>NA|TRBJ1-2|TRBD1|TRBV19
CASSTTGTGNYGYTF
TGTGCCAGTAGTACAACCGGGACAGGGAACTATGGCTACACCTTC
>NA|TRBJ1-2|TRBD1|TRBV11-2
CASSRGGQGIYGYTF
TGTGCCAGCAGCCGCGGGGGACAGGGGATCTATGGCTACACCTTC
>NA|TRBJ2-1|NA|TRBV5-4
CASSLDYPEQFF
TGTGCCAGCAGCTTGGACTATCCTGAGCAGTTCTTC